These 4 T cell receptor beta chains came from one sample sequenced in a study of T cells in localized non-small cell lung cancer. The repertoire was sequenced with immunoSEQ multiplex PCR; TCRdb's copy has only in-frame clones and lacks some. The sample lists 40,000 or so clones; over 70% were seen once. The material was peripheral blood, obtained before any cancer treatment. The receptors stem from a male donor older than 55 with stage III squamous cell lung carcinoma.

The genes are TRBV19 and TRBJ2-7; 9 bases line up with TRBD1. Per the germline V gene, CDR1 is LNHDA and CDR2 is SQIVND (reference sequence). V lost 6 bases, J lost 6 bases, and 0 bases stayed unmatched. CDR3 length: 11 amino acids. As DNA, the CDR3 is TGTGCCAGTAGGACAGGGGGCGAGCAGTACTTC. It codes for CASRTGGEQYF.

This sequence joins TRBV4-1 and TRBJ2-7, with 9 bases lining up with TRBD2. Unmatched junction bases numbered 7, after V lost 5 bases and J lost 5 bases. This CDR3 has 14 residues. Germline CDR1 reads MGHRA; CDR2 reads YSYEKL. Here the CDR3 reads CASSSAGGRHEQYF. The CDR3 DNA reads as TGCGCCAGCAGCTCTGCGGGAGGGCGGCACGAGCAGTACTTC.

The rearrangement joins TRBV2 to TRBJ2-1, with D unresolved. The CDR3 runs to 15 residues. CDR1 is SNHLY and CDR2 is FYNNEI in the germline V gene. V lost 0 bases, J lost 9 bases, and 15 bases lay in between. DNA for the CDR3: TGTGCCAGCAGTGAAGCGCTTCGTGGTAGAAGTGAGCAGTTCTTC. This encodes CASSEALRGRSEQFF. The complete variable domain, with remaining parts taken from reference TRBV2 and TRBJ2-1, reads EPEVTQTPSHQVTQMGQEVILRCVPISNHLYFYWYRQILGQKVEFLVSFYNNEISEKSEIFDDQFSVERPDGSNFTLKIRSTKLEDSAMYFCASSEALRGRSEQFFGPGTRLTVL.

The chain joins TRBV9 to TRBJ1-3, with D tentatively TRBD1 (6 bases). The CDR3 is 15 residues long. Germline V gene lookup returns CDR1 SGDLS and CDR2 YYNGEE. V was shortened by 4 bases and J by 3 bases, with 14 bases between the two germline ends. CDR3: CASSPMGGDGNTIYF. The DNA for the CDR3 is TGTGCCAGCAGCCCCATGGGGGGCGATGGAAACACCATATATTTT.